Here is one T cell receptor beta chain with its context. These data come from a study of T cell changes during pregnancy in multiple sclerosis. Per germline, CDR1 SGHTS and CDR2 YDEGEE. This CDR3 is 16 amino acids long. V lost 0 bases, J lost 3 bases, and 9 bases stayed unmatched. Data came from immunoSEQ multiplex PCR; TCRdb stores just in-frame clones and leaves some out. Of 30,000 to 40,000 clones detected, less than 95% appear once; the ten largest clones hold around 0.42%. The clonotype originates from a female donor with multiple sclerosis, enrolled in a pregnancy study. Sequences were derived from CD4+ T cells from peripheral blood mononuclear cells, sampled in the second trimester of pregnancy. The V and J genes are TRBV5-8 and TRBJ2-7; 7 bases are shared with TRBD2. The CDR3 here is CASSLEVASGYYEQYF. DNA for the CDR3: TGTGCCAGCAGCTTGGAGGTGGCTAGCGGATACTACGAGCAGTACTTC.